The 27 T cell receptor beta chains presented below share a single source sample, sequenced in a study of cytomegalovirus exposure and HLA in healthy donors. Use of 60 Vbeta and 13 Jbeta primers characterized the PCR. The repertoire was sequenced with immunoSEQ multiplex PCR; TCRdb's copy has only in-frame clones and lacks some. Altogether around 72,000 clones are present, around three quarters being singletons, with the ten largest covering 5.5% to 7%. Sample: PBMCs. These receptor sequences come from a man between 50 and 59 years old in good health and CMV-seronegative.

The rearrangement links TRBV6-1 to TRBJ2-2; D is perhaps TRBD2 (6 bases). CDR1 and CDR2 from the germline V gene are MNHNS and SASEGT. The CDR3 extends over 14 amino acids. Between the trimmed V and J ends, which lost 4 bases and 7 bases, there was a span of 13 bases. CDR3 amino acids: CASSVELALGELFF. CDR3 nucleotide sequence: TGTGCCAGCAGTGTTGAACTAGCTCTCGGGGAGCTGTTTTTT.

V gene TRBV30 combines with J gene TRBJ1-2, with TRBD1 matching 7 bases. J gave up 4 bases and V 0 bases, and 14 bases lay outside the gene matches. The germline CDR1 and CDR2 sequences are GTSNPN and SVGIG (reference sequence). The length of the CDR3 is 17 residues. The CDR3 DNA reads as TGTGCCTGGAGTGTAAACAGACAGGGTGGTGCCAGCTATGGCTACACCTTC. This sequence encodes CAWSVNRQGGASYGYTF.

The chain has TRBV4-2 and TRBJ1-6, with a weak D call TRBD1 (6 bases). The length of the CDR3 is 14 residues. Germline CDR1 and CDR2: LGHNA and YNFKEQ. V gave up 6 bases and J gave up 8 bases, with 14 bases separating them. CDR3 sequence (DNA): TGTGCCAGCAGGATTACAGGGTACGATTCACCCCTCCACTTT. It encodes CASRITGYDSPLHF.

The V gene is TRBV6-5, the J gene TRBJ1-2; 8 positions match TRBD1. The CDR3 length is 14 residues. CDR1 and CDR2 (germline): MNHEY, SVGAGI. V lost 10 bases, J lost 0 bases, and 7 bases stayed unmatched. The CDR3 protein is CATSTGATNYGYTF. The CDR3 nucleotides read TGTGCCACATCGACAGGGGCCACTAACTATGGCTACACCTTC.

CDR3 protein: CASREGGQPQHF. In DNA, the CDR3 is TGTGCCAGCAGAGAGGGCGGGCAGCCCCAGCATTTT. The J gene is TRBJ1-5, the V gene TRBV27; D is uncertain. V shed 6 bases and J shed 7 bases, with 10 bases lying between them. This CDR3 has 12 residues. Germline V gene sequence: CDR1 MNHEY, CDR2 SMNVEV (reference sequence).

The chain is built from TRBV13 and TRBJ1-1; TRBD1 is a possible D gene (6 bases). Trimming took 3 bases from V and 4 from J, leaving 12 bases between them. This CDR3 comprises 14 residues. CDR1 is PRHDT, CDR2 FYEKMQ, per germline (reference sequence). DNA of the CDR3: TGTGCCAGCAGCTTGGAGGGGGGGGGCACTGAAGCTTTCTTT. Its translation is CASSLEGGGTEAFF.

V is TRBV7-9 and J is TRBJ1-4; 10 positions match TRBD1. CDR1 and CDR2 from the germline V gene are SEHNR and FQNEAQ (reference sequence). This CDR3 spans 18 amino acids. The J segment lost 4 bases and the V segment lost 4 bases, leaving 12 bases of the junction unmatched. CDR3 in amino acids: CASSSDRGALIGNEKLFF. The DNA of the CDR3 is TGTGCCAGCAGCTCGGACAGGGGGGCGTTGATCGGTAATGAAAAACTGTTTTTT.

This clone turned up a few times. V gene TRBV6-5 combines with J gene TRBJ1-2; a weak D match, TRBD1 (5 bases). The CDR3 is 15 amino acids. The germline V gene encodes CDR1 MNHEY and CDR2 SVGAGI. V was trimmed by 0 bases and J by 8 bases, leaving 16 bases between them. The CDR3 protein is CASSYSYGGEWGYTF. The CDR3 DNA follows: TGTGCCAGCAGTTACTCGTACGGGGGAGAGTGGGGCTACACCTTC.

The CDR3 loop reads CASSVGPQSNYGYTF. CDR3 DNA sequence: TGTGCCAGCAGCGTAGGGCCGCAGTCTAACTATGGCTACACCTTC. The chain recombines TRBV9 with TRBJ1-2; D is unclear. The CDR3 contains 15 residues. CDR1 and CDR2 from the germline V gene are SGDLS and YYNGEE. Trimming pared 0 bases from V and 0 bases from J, leaving 9 bases between. Full variable domain (outside the CDR3, taken from reference TRBV9 and TRBJ1-2): DSGVTQTPKHLITATGQRVTLRCSPRSGDLSVYWYQQSLDQGLQFLIQYYNGEERAKGNILERFSAQQFPDLHSELNLSSLELGDSALYFCASSVGPQSNYGYTFGSGTRLTVV.

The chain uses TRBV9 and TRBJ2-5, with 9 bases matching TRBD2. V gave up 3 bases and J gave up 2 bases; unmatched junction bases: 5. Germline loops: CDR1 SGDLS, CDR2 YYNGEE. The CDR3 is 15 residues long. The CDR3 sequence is CASSEISGGQETQYF. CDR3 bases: TGTGCCAGCAGCGAGATTAGCGGGGGACAAGAGACCCAGTACTTC.

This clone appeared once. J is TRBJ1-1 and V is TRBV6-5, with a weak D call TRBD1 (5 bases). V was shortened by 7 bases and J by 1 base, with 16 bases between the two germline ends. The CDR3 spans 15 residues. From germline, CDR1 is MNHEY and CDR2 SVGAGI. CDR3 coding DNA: TGTGCCAGCAAAAAAGGCGGGGCTTCGAACACTGAAGCTTTCTTT. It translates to CASKKGGASNTEAFF.

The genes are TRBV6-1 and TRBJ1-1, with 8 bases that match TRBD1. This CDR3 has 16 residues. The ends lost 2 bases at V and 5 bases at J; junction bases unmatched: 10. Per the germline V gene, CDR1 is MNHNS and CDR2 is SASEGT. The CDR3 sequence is CASSERRTGSGTEAFF. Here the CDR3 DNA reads TGTGCCAGCAGTGAACGAAGGACAGGGAGTGGAACTGAAGCTTTCTTT.

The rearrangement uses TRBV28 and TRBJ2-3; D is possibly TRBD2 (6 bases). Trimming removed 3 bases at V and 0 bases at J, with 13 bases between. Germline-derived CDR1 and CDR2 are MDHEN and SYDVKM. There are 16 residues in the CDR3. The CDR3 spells CASSFQAGLSTDTQYF. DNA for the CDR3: TGTGCCAGCAGTTTTCAAGCGGGCCTGAGCACAGATACGCAGTATTTT.

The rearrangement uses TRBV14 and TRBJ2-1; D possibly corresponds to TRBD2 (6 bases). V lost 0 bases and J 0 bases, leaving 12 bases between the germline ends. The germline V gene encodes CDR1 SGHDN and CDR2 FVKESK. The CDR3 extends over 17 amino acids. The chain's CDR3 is CASSQDLGRSSYNEQFF. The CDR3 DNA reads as TGTGCCAGCAGCCAAGATCTCGGGAGAAGCTCCTACAATGAGCAGTTCTTC.

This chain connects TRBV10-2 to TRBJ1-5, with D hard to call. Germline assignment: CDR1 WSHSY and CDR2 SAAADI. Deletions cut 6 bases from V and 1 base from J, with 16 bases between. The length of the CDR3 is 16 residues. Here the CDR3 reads CASSSSATRSNQPQHF. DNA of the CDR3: TGCGCCAGCAGCTCTTCCGCAACGCGAAGCAATCAGCCCCAGCATTTT.

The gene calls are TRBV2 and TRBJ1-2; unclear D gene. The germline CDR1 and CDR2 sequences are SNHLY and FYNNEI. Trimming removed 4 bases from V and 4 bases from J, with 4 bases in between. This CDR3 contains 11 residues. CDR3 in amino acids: CASSVSYGYTF. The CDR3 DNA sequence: TGTGCCAGCAGTGTTAGCTATGGCTACACCTTC.

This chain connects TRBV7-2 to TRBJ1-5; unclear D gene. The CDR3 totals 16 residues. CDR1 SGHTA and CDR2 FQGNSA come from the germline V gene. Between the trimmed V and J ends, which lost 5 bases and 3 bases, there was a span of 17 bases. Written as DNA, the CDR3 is TGTGCCAGCAGCCCGGAGGGAGCAGCCACCAATCAGCCCCAGCATTTT. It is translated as CASSPEGAATNQPQHF.

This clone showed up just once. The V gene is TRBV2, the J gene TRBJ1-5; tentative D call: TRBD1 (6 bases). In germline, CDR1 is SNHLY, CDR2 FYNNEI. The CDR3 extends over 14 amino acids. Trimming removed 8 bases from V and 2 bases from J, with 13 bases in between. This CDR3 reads CASGQPRGNQPQHF. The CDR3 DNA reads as TGTGCCAGCGGACAGCCACGGGGCAATCAGCCCCAGCATTTT. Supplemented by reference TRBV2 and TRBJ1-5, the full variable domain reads EPEVTQTPSHQVTQMGQEVILRCVPISNHLYFYWYRQILGQKVEFLVSFYNNEISEKSEIFDDQFSVERPDGSNFTLKIRSTKLEDSAMYFCASGQPRGNQPQHFGDGTRLSIL.

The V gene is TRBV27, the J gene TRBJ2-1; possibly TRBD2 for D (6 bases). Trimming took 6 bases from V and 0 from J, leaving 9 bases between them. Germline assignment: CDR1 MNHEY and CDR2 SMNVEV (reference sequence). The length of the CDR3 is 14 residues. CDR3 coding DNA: TGTGCCAGCAGAGGCGGGAACTCCTACAATGAGCAGTTCTTC. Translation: CASRGGNSYNEQFF.

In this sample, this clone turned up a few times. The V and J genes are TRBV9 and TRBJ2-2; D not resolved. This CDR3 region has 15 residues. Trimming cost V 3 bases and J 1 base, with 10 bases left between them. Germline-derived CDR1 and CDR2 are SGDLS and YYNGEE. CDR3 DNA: TGTGCCAGCAGCGGAGGCTATGGGAACACCGGGGAGCTGTTTTTT. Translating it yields CASSGGYGNTGELFF. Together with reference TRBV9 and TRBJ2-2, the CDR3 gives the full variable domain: DSGVTQTPKHLITATGQRVTLRCSPRSGDLSVYWYQQSLDQGLQFLIQYYNGEERAKGNILERFSAQQFPDLHSELNLSSLELGDSALYFCASSGGYGNTGELFFGEGSRLTVL.

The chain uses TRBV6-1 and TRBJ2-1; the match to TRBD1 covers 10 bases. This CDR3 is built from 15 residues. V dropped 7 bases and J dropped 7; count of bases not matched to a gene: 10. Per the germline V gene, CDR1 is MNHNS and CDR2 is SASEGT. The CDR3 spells CASKLGRDRGNEQFF. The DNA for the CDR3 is TGTGCCAGCAAACTTGGCAGGGACAGGGGAAATGAGCAGTTCTTC.

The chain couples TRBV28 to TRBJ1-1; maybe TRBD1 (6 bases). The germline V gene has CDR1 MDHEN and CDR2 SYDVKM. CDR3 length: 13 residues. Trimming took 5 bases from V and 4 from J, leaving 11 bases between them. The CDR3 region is CASSIGQLTEAFF. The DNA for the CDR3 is TGTGCCAGCAGTATCGGACAGCTCACTGAAGCTTTCTTT.

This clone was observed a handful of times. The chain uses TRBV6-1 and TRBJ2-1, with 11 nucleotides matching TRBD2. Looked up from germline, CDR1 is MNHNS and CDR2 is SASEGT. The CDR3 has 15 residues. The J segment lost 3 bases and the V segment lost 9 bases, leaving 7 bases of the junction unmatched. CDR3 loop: CASLEGLAVYNEQFF. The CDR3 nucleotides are TGTGCCAGTCTAGAGGGACTAGCGGTCTACAATGAGCAGTTCTTC.

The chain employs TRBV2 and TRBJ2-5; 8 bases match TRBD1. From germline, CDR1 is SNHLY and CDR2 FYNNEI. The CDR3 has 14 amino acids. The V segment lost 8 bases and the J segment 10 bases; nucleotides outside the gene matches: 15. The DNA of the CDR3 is TGTGCCAGCGGGATCGGACAGGGCCCACAGGTCCAGTACTTC. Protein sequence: CASGIGQGPQVQYF.

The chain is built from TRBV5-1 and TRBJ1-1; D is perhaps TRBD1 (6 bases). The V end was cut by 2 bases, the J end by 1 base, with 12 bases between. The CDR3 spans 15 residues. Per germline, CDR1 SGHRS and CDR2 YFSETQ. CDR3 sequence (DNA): TGCGCCAGCAGCTTTTGGACAGCGCCGAACACTGAAGCTTTCTTT. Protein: CASSFWTAPNTEAFF.

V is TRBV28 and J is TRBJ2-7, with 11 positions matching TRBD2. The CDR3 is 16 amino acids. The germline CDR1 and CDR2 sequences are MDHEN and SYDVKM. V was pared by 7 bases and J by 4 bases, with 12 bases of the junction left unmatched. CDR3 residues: CASISGGTSGVYEQYF. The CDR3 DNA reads TGTGCCAGCATTTCGGGAGGGACTAGCGGAGTTTACGAGCAGTACTTC.

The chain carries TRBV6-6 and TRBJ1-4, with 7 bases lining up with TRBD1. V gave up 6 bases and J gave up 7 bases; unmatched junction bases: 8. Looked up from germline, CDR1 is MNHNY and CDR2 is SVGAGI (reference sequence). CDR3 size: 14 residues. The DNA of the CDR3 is TGTGCCAGCAGCGTACAGGGGATGGGTGAAAAACTGTTTTTT. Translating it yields CASSVQGMGEKLFF.